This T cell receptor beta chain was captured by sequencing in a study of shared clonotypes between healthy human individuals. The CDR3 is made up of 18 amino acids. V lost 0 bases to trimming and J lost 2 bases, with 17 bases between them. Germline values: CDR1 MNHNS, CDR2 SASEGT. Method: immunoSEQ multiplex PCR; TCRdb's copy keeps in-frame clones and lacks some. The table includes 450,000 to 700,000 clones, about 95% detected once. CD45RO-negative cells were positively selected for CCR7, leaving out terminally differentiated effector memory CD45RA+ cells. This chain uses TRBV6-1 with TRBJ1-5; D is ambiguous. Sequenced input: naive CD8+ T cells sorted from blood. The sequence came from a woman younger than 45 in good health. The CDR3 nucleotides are TGTGCCAGCAGTGAAGCGCTGTACGACTATTGGGGCAATCAGCCCCAGCATTTT. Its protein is CASSEALYDYWGNQPQHF.